This TCR beta chain originates from a study of cytomegalovirus exposure and HLA in healthy donors. General study results and limits: Under in vitro conditions, a few CMV-associated chains were confirmed as specific for CMV antigens.

About this clone itself: Its antigen remains unidentified.

The V and J ends lost 4 bases and 0 bases respectively, with 4 bases between them. The CDR3 contains 12 residues. Germline CDR1 reads SGHNT; CDR2 reads YYREEE (reference sequence). Profiling relied on immunoSEQ multiplex PCR, and the TCRdb table lists in-frame clones only, not all of them. The sample lists roughly 350,000 clones; 86% were seen once. The genes are TRBV5-4 and TRBJ1-1; D uncertain. Sequencing input: PBMCs. The sequence derives from a young woman in good health and CMV-seronegative. The chain's CDR3 is CASSRVNTEAFF. The DNA of the CDR3 is TGTGCCAGCAGCCGGGTGAACACTGAAGCTTTCTTT.